This entry concerns a single TCR beta chain. Its antigen is not known. This specimen belongs to a study of cytomegalovirus exposure and HLA in healthy donors. Study-wide points: A list of approximately 160 TCR beta chains associated with cytomegalovirus was given. According to reports, the classifier identified cytomegalovirus status with high specificity and sensitivity. A subsequent analysis found that TCR clusters from the first cohort also tended to co-occur in the approximately 120 validation repertoires, with under 95% of cluster scores above 0.

The donors were part of the validation cohort, which consisted of about 120 subjects and was separate from the first cohort of under 850 subjects. Sequenced by immunoSEQ multiplex PCR; TCRdb stores in-frame clones only, minus some. This sample carries 120,000 to 150,000 clones, about 86% of them seen once, and the ten largest clones take about 2.7%. The germline CDR1 and CDR2 sequences are SGHRS and YFSETQ. The CDR3 is made up of 15 amino acids. Trimming took 0 bases from V and 3 from J; bases not matched to a gene: 2. The rearrangement joins TRBV5-1 to TRBJ2-1; 8 bases line up with TRBD2. The sequencing sample was made of PBMCs. This receptor was obtained from a man aged 18 to 29 in good health and CMV-seronegative. DNA of the CDR3: TGCGCCAGCAGCTTGGCCGCGGGAGGCTACAATGAGCAGTTCTTC. This translates into CASSLAAGGYNEQFF.